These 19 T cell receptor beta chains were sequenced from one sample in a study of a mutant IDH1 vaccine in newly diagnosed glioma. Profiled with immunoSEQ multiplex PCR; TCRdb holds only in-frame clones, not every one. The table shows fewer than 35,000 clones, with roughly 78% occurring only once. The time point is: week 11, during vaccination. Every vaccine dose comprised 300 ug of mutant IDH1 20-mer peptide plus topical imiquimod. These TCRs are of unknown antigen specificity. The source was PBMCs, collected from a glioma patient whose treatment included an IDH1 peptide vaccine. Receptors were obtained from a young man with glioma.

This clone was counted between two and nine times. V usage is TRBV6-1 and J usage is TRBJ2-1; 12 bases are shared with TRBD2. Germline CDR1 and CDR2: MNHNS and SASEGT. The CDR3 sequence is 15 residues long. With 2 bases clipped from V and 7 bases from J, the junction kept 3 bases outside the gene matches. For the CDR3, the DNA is TGTGCCAGCAGTGAATTAGGGACTAGCGGGAATGAGCAGTTCTTC. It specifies CASSELGTSGNEQFF.

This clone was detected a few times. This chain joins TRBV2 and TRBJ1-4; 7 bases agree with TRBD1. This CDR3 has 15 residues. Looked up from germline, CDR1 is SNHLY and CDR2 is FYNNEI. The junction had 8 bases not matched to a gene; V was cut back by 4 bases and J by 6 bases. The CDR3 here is CASSVVQGWDEKLFF. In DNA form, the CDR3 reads TGTGCCAGCAGTGTCGTACAGGGGTGGGATGAAAAACTGTTTTTT.

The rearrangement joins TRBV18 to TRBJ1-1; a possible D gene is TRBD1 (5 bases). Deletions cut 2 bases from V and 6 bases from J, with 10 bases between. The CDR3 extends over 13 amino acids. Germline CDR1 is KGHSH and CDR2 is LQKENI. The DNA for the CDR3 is TGTGCCAGCTCACCAATGGGGGGATCTGAAGCTTTCTTT. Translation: CASSPMGGSEAFF.

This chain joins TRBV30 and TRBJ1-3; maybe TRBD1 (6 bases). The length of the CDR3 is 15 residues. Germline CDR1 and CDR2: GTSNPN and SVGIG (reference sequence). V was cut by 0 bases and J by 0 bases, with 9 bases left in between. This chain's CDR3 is CAWSVDRYSGNTIYF. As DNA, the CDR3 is TGTGCCTGGAGTGTAGACAGGTACTCTGGAAACACCATATATTTT.

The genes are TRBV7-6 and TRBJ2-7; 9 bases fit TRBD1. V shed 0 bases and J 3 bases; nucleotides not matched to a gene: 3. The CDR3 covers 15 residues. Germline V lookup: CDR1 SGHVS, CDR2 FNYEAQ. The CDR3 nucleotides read TGTGCCAGCAGCTTAGCCGGGACAGGGAGCTACGAGCAGTACTTC. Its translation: CASSLAGTGSYEQYF. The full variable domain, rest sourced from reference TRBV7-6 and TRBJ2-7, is GAGVSQSPRYKVTKRGQDVALRCDPISGHVSLYWYRQALGQGPEFLTYFNYEAQQDKSGLPNDRFSAERPEGSISTLTIQRTEQRDSAMYRCASSLAGTGSYEQYFGPGTRLTVT.

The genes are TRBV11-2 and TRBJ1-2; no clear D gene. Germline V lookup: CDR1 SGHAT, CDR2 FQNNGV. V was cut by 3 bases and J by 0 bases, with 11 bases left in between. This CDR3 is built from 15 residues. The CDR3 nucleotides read TGTGCCAGCAGCTTTGGAGGGTTAGCTAACTATGGCTACACCTTC. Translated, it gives CASSFGGLANYGYTF.

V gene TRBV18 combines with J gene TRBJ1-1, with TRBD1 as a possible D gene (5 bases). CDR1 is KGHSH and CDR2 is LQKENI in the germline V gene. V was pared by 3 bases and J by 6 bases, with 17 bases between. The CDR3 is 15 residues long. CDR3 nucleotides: TGTGCCAGCTCACCGTCGACAGAGCAACCGTCTGAAGCTTTCTTT. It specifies CASSPSTEQPSEAFF.

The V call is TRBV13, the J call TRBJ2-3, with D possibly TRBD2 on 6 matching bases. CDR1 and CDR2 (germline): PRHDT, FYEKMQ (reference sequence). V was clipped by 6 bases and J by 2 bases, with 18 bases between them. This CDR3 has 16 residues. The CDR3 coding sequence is TGTGCCAGCAGGGAGATTAGGGACTTAAACACAGATACGCAGTATTTT. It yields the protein CASREIRDLNTDTQYF.

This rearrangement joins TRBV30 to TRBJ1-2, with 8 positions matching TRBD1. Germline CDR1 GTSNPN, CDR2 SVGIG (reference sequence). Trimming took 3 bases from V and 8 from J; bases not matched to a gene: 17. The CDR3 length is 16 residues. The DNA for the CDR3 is TGTGCCTGGAGCTTAACAGGGGGATCAGGCCTTAAAGGCTACACCTTC. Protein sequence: CAWSLTGGSGLKGYTF.

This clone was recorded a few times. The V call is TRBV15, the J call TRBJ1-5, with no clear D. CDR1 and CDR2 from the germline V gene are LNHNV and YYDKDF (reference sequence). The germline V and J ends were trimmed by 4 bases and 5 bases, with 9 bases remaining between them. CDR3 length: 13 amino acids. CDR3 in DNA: TGTGCCACCAGCATCGGGTCAGATCAGCCCCAGCATTTT. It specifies CATSIGSDQPQHF.

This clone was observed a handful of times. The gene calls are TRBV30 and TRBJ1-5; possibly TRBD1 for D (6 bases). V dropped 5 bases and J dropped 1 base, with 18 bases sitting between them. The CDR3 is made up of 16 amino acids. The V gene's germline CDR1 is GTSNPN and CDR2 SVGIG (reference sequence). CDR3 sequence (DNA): TGTGCCTGGTTGGATCCTATTCAGGGGAGCAATCAGCCCCAGCATTTT. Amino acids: CAWLDPIQGSNQPQHF.

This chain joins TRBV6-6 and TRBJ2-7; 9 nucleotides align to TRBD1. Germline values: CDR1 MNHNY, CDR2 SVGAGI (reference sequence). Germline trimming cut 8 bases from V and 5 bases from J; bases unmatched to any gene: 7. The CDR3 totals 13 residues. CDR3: CASEGTGSNEQYF. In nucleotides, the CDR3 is TGTGCCAGCGAGGGGACAGGGTCGAACGAGCAGTACTTC.

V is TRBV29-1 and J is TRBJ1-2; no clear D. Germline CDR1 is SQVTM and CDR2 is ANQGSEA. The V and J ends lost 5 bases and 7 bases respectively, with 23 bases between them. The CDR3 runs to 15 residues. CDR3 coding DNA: TGCAGCGTTCAGAGCCCACCACCTACTCCACTTGGCTACACCTTC. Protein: CSVQSPPPTPLGYTF.

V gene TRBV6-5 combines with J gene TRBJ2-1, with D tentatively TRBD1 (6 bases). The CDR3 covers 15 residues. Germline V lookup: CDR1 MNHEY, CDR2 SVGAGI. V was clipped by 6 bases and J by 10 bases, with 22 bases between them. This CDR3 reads CASRWGRPRDTEQFF. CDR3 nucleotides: TGTGCCAGCAGGTGGGGACGGCCCCGGGACACCGAGCAGTTCTTC.

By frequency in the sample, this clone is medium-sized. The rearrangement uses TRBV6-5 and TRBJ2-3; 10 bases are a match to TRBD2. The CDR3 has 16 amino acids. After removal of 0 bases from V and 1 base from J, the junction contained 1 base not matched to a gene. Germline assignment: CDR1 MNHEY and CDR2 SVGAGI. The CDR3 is CASSYSGLAGTDTQYF. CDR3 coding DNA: TGTGCCAGCAGTTACTCTGGACTAGCGGGCACAGATACGCAGTATTTT.

CDR3 DNA sequence: TGTGCCAGCAGCTTAGCAGGGGGAATGAATCAGCCCCAGCATTTT. Residues: CASSLAGGMNQPQHF. The chain links TRBV7-2 to TRBJ1-5; D is possibly TRBD1 (6 bases). The germline V gene encodes CDR1 SGHTA and CDR2 FQGNSA. Trimming pared 0 bases from V and 4 bases from J, leaving 10 bases between. The CDR3 spans 15 residues.

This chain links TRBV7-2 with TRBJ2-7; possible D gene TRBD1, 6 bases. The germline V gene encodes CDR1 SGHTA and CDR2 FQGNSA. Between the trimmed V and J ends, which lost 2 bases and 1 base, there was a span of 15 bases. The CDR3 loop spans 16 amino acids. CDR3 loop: CASSLSWTERSYEQYF. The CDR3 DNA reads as TGTGCCAGCAGCTTATCTTGGACAGAACGTTCCTACGAGCAGTACTTC.

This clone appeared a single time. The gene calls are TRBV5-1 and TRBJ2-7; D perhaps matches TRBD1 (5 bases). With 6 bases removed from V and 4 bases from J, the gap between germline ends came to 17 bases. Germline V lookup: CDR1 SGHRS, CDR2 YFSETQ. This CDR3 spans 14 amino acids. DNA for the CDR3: TGCGCCAGCACCCCTCGTACAGGCGAGTACGAGCAGTACTTC. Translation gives CASTPRTGEYEQYF.

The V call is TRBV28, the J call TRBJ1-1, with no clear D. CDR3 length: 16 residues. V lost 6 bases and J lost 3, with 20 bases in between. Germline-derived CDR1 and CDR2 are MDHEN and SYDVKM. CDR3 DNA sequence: TGTGCCAGCAGACCCGTGAGCCCGTTGGGGTACACTGAAGCTTTCTTT. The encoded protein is CASRPVSPLGYTEAFF.